The 10 T cell receptor beta chains below come from one sample, sequenced in a study of blood T cells in healthy people across ages. A second PCR, run for about 6 to 11 cycles, used a sample-barcoded 5' primer plus a J-beta primer mix. TCRdb re-called the 5' RACE reads through MiXCR, storing one row per CDR3 protein. Of 650,000 to 900,000 distinct CDR3 sequences in the sample, around 62% were seen once. The material sequenced was blood. The receptors shown here come from a man aged 25-45 years in good health.

The chain recombines TRBV3-1 with TRBJ1-1; TRBD1 might be the D (5 bases). V was trimmed by 5 bases and J by 0 bases, leaving 10 bases between them. The germline V gene encodes CDR1 LGHDT and CDR2 YNNKEL (reference sequence). The CDR3 has 14 residues. The CDR3 region has the DNA TGTGCCAGCAGCAAAGGGGAGATGAACACTGAAGCTTTCTTT. It yields the protein CASSKGEMNTEAFF.

The CDR3 DNA sequence: TGTGCCAGCAGCTTAGCGCTCGGGGGGCAGGAGACCCAGTACTTC. It codes for CASSLALGGQETQYF. This rearrangement joins TRBV7-8 to TRBJ2-5; a possible D gene is TRBD2 (7 bases). CDR1 is SGHVS, CDR2 FQNEAQ, per germline. V was cut by 0 bases and J by 5 bases, with 13 bases left in between. CDR3 length: 15 amino acids.

This clonotype turned up a few times. The J gene is TRBJ1-1, the V gene TRBV29-1; no definite D call. Trimming cost V 1 base and J 4 bases, with 10 bases left between them. The CDR3 runs to 13 residues. CDR1 and CDR2 (germline): SQVTM, ANQGSEA. The CDR3 region has the DNA TGCAGCGTTGAAGGCGGGATTAGCACTGAAGCTTTCTTT. Its translation: CSVEGGISTEAFF.

The chain recombines TRBV29-1 with TRBJ2-1, with D possibly matching TRBD2 (6 bases). The germline gives CDR1 SQVTM, CDR2 ANQGSEA. The CDR3 has 16 residues. Deletions cut 0 bases from V and 4 bases from J, with 16 bases between. As DNA, the CDR3 is TGCAGCGTTGAAGATCCGGAGGGAGACAGATACAATGAGCAGTTCTTC. It encodes CSVEDPEGDRYNEQFF.

V and J are TRBV20-1 and TRBJ2-1; D ambiguous. Germline CDR1 reads DFQATT; CDR2 reads SNEGSKA (reference sequence). The CDR3 spans 11 residues. The V end was cut by 4 bases, the J end by 13 bases, with 14 bases between. The CDR3 loop reads CSATPGASQFF. CDR3 coding DNA: TGCAGTGCTACCCCGGGCGCCTCCCAGTTCTTC.

The chain links TRBV5-1 to TRBJ2-5; possible D gene TRBD2, 6 bases. CDR1 is SGHRS, CDR2 YFSETQ, per germline. Trimming removed 0 bases at V and 11 bases at J, with 23 bases between. This CDR3 has 16 residues. CDR3 DNA sequence: TGCGCCAGCAGCTTGGACGGGGGAGCCTATTACAATGAGCAGTACTTC. Translating gives CASSLDGGAYYNEQYF.

V gene TRBV6-5 combines with J gene TRBJ2-4; D is perhaps TRBD1 or TRBD2 (5 bases each). The J call may be mistaken, given a closer DNA end match to TRBJ2-7. This CDR3 has 15 residues. The germline V gene has CDR1 MNHEY and CDR2 SVGAGI. The CDR3 region is CASSRPRDGNYEQYF. In nucleotides, the CDR3 is TGTGCCAGCAGTCGACCTAGGGACGGCAACTACGAGCAGTACTTC.

This clonotype was counted once. The chain links TRBV28 to TRBJ1-5; TRBD1 might be the D (5 bases). Between the trimmed V and J ends, which lost 7 bases and 1 base, there was a span of 11 bases. The V gene's germline CDR1 is MDHEN and CDR2 SYDVKM. The CDR3 length is 14 residues. CDR3: CASTPGQSNQPQHF. CDR3 sequence (DNA): TGTGCCAGCACCCCCGGACAAAGCAATCAGCCCCAGCATTTT.

The genes are TRBV5-6 and TRBJ2-1; D may be TRBD2 (5 bases). The V end was cut by 4 bases, the J end by 5 bases, with 16 bases between. Looked up from germline, CDR1 is SGHDT and CDR2 is YYEEEE. The CDR3 is made up of 15 amino acids. DNA of the CDR3: TGTGCCAGCAGCATGGTACTAGTCGGTGACAATGAGCAGTTCTTC. Translating it yields CASSMVLVGDNEQFF.

The chain is built from TRBV15 and TRBJ2-5; D call uncertain. Germline assignment: CDR1 LNHNV and CDR2 YYDKDF (reference sequence). The V end was cut by 0 bases, the J end by 1 base, with 9 bases between. The CDR3 extends over 15 amino acids. CDR3 in amino acids: CATSRDRISQETQYF. The CDR3 DNA reads TGTGCCACCAGCAGAGATAGGATATCCCAAGAGACCCAGTACTTC.